This T cell receptor (beta chain) was identified in a study of shared clonotypes between healthy human individuals. Replicate PCRs from sorted subsets contained roughly 200 ng DNA, which is some 32,000 T cell genomes. Clones were sequenced by immunoSEQ multiplex PCR, and TCRdb holds only the in-frame ones, with some missing. The repertoire includes 600,000 or so clones, roughly 98% of them detected once, and 0.3% to 0.35% sits in the top ten. The CDR3 is 13 residues long. Germline V gene data show CDR1 as SQVTM and CDR2 as ANQGSEA. V lost 4 bases and J lost 5, with 14 bases in between. Only CD45RO-negative cells positively selected for CCR7 counted as naive CD8 cells, so terminally differentiated effector memory CD45RA+ cells were excluded.

The specimen was naive CD8+ T cells sorted from blood. This sequence originates from a man aged 30-40 years in good health. V and J are TRBV29-1 and TRBJ1-1; tentative D call: TRBD1 (6 bases). The CDR3, as DNA: TGCAGCGTTGGTGGGGGCGCGGTTACTGAAGCTTTCTTT. Translated: CSVGGGAVTEAFF.